This is a list of T cell receptor beta chains from one sample in a study of cytomegalovirus exposure and HLA in healthy donors. Only in-frame clones appear in the TCRdb table, and some are missing; sequencing was by immunoSEQ multiplex PCR. The table has tens of thousands of clones, around three quarters seen once; the top ten hold around 16%. The sequenced sample consisted of PBMCs. Source of these receptors: a woman in her fifties or sixties in good health and CMV-seropositive. The CDR3 runs from the conserved cysteine through the conserved F or W. A D gene is named only where the DNA matches it firmly. Clone size, where shown, is once, few, many, or a class for clones that have expanded.

j_gene,d_gene,v_gene,abundance,CDR3nt,CDR3aa
TRBJ1-2,.,TRBV10-3,.,TGTGCCATCAGTGAGTCGAACGGGGAGGACGGCTACACCTTC,CAISESNGEDGYTF
TRBJ2-7,TRBD1,TRBV19,.,TGTGCCAGTAGTATTTGGGGAACGGGGACAGGGGATTCATACGAGCAGTACTTC,CASSIWGTGTGDSYEQYF
TRBJ2-3,TRBD1,TRBV11-2,.,TGTGCCAGCAGACGCACAGGGGCAGATACGCAGTATTTT,CASRRTGADTQYF
TRBJ1-5,.,TRBV27,.,TGTGCCAGCAGTTTCACGGGGAGCAATCAGCCCCAGCATTTT,CASSFTGSNQPQHF
TRBJ1-1,.,TRBV2,.,TGTGCCAGCAGTGCAGGGGCGGCTAGCTTGAACACTGAAGCTTTCTTT,CASSAGAASLNTEAFF
TRBJ1-1,.,TRBV2,.,TGTGCCAGCAGTCAACAACAGGGTTCCTACACTGAAGCTTTCTTT,CASSQQQGSYTEAFF
TRBJ2-7,.,TRBV11-2,.,TGTGCCAGCAGCTTATCCCCTACTAGCTACGAGCAGTACTTC,CASSLSPTSYEQYF
TRBJ2-3,.,TRBV2,.,TGTGCCAGCAGTGAAAGGGGGAGGGTGGCAGATACGCAGTATTTT,CASSERGRVADTQYF
TRBJ2-7,TRBD2,TRBV27,once,TGTGCCACTCGAACTAGCGGGAGCCGCGAGCAGTACTTC,CATRTSGSREQYF
TRBJ1-6,.,TRBV5-4,.,TGTGCCAGCAGCCAGGGATTTAATAATTCACCCCTCCACTTT,CASSQGFNNSPLHF
TRBJ2-7,.,TRBV7-9,.,TGTGCCAGCAGCCAGGAGGTCGTGGGGCAGTACTTC,CASSQEVVGQYF
TRBJ2-6,.,TRBV28,few,TGTGCCAGCAGTTGGGACAACCGGTGTTCTGGGGCCAACGTCCTGACTTTC,CASSWDNRCSGANVLTF
TRBJ2-4,.,TRBV10-3,.,TGTGCCATCTCGGAGGGGTCAAACATTCAGTACTTC,CAISEGSNIQYF
TRBJ1-1,.,TRBV4-1,.,TGCGCCAGCAGCCAAGCGGGAAACACTGAAGCTTTCTTT,CASSQAGNTEAFF
TRBJ1-5,.,TRBV5-1,.,TGCGCCAGCAGCTTAGAAGTCGGGCAGCCCCAGCATTTT,CASSLEVGQPQHF
TRBJ2-1,.,TRBV28,.,TGTGCCAGCAGTTTAACACGGGGGGCGCAGGTTGAGCAGTTCTTC,CASSLTRGAQVEQFF
TRBJ2-7,TRBD2,TRBV4-1,few,TGCGCCAGCAGCCAAGATCGAGTTCACCGACTAGCGGACAACTACGAGCAGTACTTC,CASSQDRVHRLADNYEQYF
TRBJ1-1,.,TRBV13,.,TGTGCCAGCAGCGACAATACCCAAAACACTGAAGCTTTCTTT,CASSDNTQNTEAFF
TRBJ2-2,.,TRBV10-3,.,TGTGCCATCTCCAGGACAGGGGAGCTGTTTTTT,CAISRTGELFF
TRBJ2-3,.,TRBV29-1,.,TGCAGCTCCGAGGCGGCTGCAGATACGCAGTATTTT,CSSEAAADTQYF
TRBJ2-7,TRBD2,TRBV9,once,TGTGCCAGCAGCGTAGACGGGAGGGTGCCCTACGAGCAGTACTTC,CASSVDGRVPYEQYF
TRBJ1-1,.,TRBV6-5,.,TGTGCCAGCAGTTACTGGAGGACTGAAGCTTTCTTT,CASSYWRTEAFF
TRBJ1-6,.,TRBV18,once,TGTGCCAGCTCAGACACAGGGAATTCACCCCTCCACTTT,CASSDTGNSPLHF
TRBJ2-6,.,TRBV11-3,.,TGTGCCAGCAGCTTAGTTTGTTCAGCTGGGGCCAACGTCCTGACTTTC,CASSLVCSAGANVLTF
TRBJ2-1,TRBD1,TRBV7-3,.,TGTGCCAGCAGCCGTCTCGGGACAGGTCACAATGAGCAGTTCTTC,CASSRLGTGHNEQFF
TRBJ2-5,TRBD2,TRBV7-2,.,TGTGCCAGCAGCCTCAACGGCGGGAGAAGTAAAGAGACCCAGTACTTC,CASSLNGGRSKETQYF
TRBJ2-3,.,TRBV5-4,.,TGTGCCAGCAGCTCCCGGGGTAGCGGACGCACAGATACGCAGTATTTT,CASSSRGSGRTDTQYF
TRBJ1-1,.,TRBV6-5,.,TGTGCCAGCAGTCGGACGGGGTCTGAAGCTTTCTTT,CASSRTGSEAFF
TRBJ1-2,.,TRBV30,.,TGTGCCTGGAGTGTTGGGCAATATGGCTACACCTTC,CAWSVGQYGYTF
TRBJ1-2,.,TRBV30,.,TGTGCCTGGAGTATAGGGCGGAGTTCCTTCCAAGGGGATGGCTACACCTTC,CAWSIGRSSFQGDGYTF
TRBJ1-2,.,TRBV27,.,TGTGCCAGCAGTTTGGAGTACCCCTATGGCTACACCTTC,CASSLEYPYGYTF
TRBJ2-7,TRBD2,TRBV6-6,.,TGTGCCAGCAGCCCGGGACGGGGGGTCTACGAGCAGTACTTC,CASSPGRGVYEQYF
TRBJ2-7,TRBD1,TRBV10-3,.,TGTGCCATCGAAGGACAGGGGGCTGGTGAGCAGTACTTC,CAIEGQGAGEQYF
TRBJ2-5,.,TRBV6-1,once,TGTGCCAGCAGTGAATGGGGCTTGCGGGATAAAGAGACCCAGTACTTC,CASSEWGLRDKETQYF
TRBJ1-1,.,TRBV13,.,TGTGCCAGCACTCGCGGACAGCCGAAGGGAGCTTTCTTT,CASTRGQPKGAFF
TRBJ2-4,TRBD2,TRBV19,.,TGTGCCAGTAGTATTTCACGGGGGGGGCCCAACATTCAGTACTTC,CASSISRGGPNIQYF
TRBJ1-1,.,TRBV5-1,.,TGCGCCAGCAGCTTAGGAGGGCTGAACACTGAAGCTTTCTTT,CASSLGGLNTEAFF
TRBJ1-4,TRBD1,TRBV27,once,TGTGCCAGCAGTTTAAGGTGGGACAGGGGTAGAGAAAAACTGTTTTTT,CASSLRWDRGREKLFF
TRBJ2-5,TRBD1,TRBV5-1,.,TGCGCCAGCAGCTTGGACGCCGGGACAGGGTGGGAGACCCAGTACTTC,CASSLDAGTGWETQYF
TRBJ1-1,.,TRBV14,.,TGTGCCAGCAGCCTCGCACGCCGAACAGAAGCTTTCTTT,CASSLARRTEAFF
TRBJ1-3,.,TRBV28,.,TGTGCCAGCAGAGGAGGCTCTCCCGGAAACACCATATATTTT,CASRGGSPGNTIYF
TRBJ1-3,.,TRBV9,.,TGTGCCAGCTCCTCCTTCAAGGGGGTATCTGGAAACACCATATATTTT,CASSSFKGVSGNTIYF
TRBJ2-2,TRBD2,TRBV7-7,.,TGTGCTAGCAGCTTGAGCGGGAGGCCGAACACCGGGGAGCTGTTTTTT,CASSLSGRPNTGELFF
TRBJ2-7,.,TRBV15,.,TGTGCCACCAGCCTCAACAGGGTCTACGAGCAGTACTTC,CATSLNRVYEQYF
TRBJ2-3,TRBD2,TRBV5-1,.,TGCGCCAGCAGCGGAACTAGCGGGAGGGCCGATACGCAGTATTTT,CASSGTSGRADTQYF
TRBJ2-2,.,TRBV19,.,TGTGCCAGTAGTATCGGGTCCCCAGGGTCGGGGGAGCTGTTTTTT,CASSIGSPGSGELFF
TRBJ1-5,.,TRBV19,.,TGTGCCAGTAGTCTTAAAAGGCAGGGGAGCGATCAGCCCCAGCATTTT,CASSLKRQGSDQPQHF
TRBJ2-5,.,TRBV15,.,TGTGCCACCATGAGCTCCGCGGTAGAGACCCAGTACTTC,CATMSSAVETQYF
TRBJ1-5,TRBD1,TRBV27,.,TGTGCCAGCAGCCCAGGGACAGGATATCAGCCCCAGCATTTT,CASSPGTGYQPQHF
TRBJ2-3,.,TRBV30,.,TGTGCCTGGGCCATTAGCGGAACAGATACGCAGTATTTT,CAWAISGTDTQYF
TRBJ1-2,.,TRBV28,.,TGTGCCAGCAGTTTCGGGTCGGGAGGGATCCGCTATGGCTACACCTTC,CASSFGSGGIRYGYTF
TRBJ1-2,.,TRBV7-2,.,TGTGCCAGCAGCCCGGGATCCTATGGCTACACCTTC,CASSPGSYGYTF
TRBJ1-4,TRBD1,TRBV28,.,TGTGCCAGCAGTTTCGGGCAGGGGGTTAATGAAAAACTGTTTTTT,CASSFGQGVNEKLFF
TRBJ1-2,.,TRBV6-5,.,TGTGCCAGCAGTTACTCGAAGGACACGTATGGCTACACCTTC,CASSYSKDTYGYTF
TRBJ2-1,.,TRBV28,.,TGTGCCAGCAGTTCCGAGAGGCCCTACAATGAGCAGTTCTTC,CASSSERPYNEQFF
TRBJ2-7,.,TRBV6-6,.,TGTGCCAGCAGTTACACCGAACCCGGCTCCTACGAGCAGTACTTC,CASSYTEPGSYEQYF
TRBJ2-1,TRBD2,TRBV19,.,TGTGCCAGTAGTGCTCCCGGGACTAGCGGGGCCTTGGTCTACAATGAGCAGTTCTTC,CASSAPGTSGALVYNEQFF
TRBJ1-3,.,TRBV25-1,many,TGTGCCAGCAACTTTGGAAACACCATATATTTT,CASNFGNTIYF
TRBJ2-3,.,TRBV11-1,.,TGTGCCAGCATGGGGCGGGGGCGCACAGATACGCAGTATTTT,CASMGRGRTDTQYF